This passage covers 29 T cell receptor beta chains from one sample sequenced in a study of blood T cell repertoires in COVID-19 (dated by TCRdb to the early 2020s). Library generation was performed with the immunoSEQ multiplex PCR assay. Entries here come from immuneACCESS through TCRdb and include only in-frame sequences with V and J called. Some clones fail to appear in such tables; in the studies checked, an unresolved V gene covers under half of the shortfall, and the cause of the remainder is unknown. Present in this sample are about 70,000 clones, 75% to 85% of which were seen just once. The leading ten clones occupy about 6% of the sample. Sequences were obtained from peripheral blood. Receptors originate from a woman aged 55-69 years with acute or convalescent COVID-19.

The chain carries TRBV3-1 (or the pseudogene TRBV3-2) and TRBJ2-5; 9 bases fit TRBD2. Trimming at V came to 3 bases and at J to 4 bases, leaving 6 bases not matched to a gene. The CDR3 is 15 amino acids. From germline, CDR1 is LGHDT and CDR2 YNNKEL (reference sequence). CDR3 sequence (DNA): TGTGCCAGCAGCCAGGGACTAGCAGAATCAGAGACCCAGTACTTC. This codes for CASSQGLAESETQYF.

The chain joins TRBV5-1 to TRBJ2-1, with TRBD1 as a possible D gene (6 bases). This CDR3 comprises 14 residues. Germline V gene sequence: CDR1 SGHRS, CDR2 YFSETQ. V dropped 5 bases and J dropped 6 bases, with 15 bases sitting between them. CDR3 nucleotide sequence: TGCGCCAGCAGAGGCCAGGGGTTTGGCAATGAGCAGTTCTTC. Protein: CASRGQGFGNEQFF.

The genes are TRBV3-1 (or the pseudogene TRBV3-2) and TRBJ2-5; D might be TRBD2 (6 bases). V was shortened by 0 bases and J by 3 bases, with 11 bases between the two germline ends. The V gene's germline CDR1 is LGHDT and CDR2 YNNKEL (reference sequence). The CDR3 spans 15 residues. CDR3 bases: TGTGCCAGCAGCCAAGAGGGGCGACTAGAAGAGACCCAGTACTTC. It encodes CASSQEGRLEETQYF.

The chain links TRBV28 to TRBJ2-1, with 12 positions matching TRBD1. Per germline, CDR1 MDHEN and CDR2 SYDVKM. With V trimmed by 5 bases and J by 9 bases, 8 bases remained unmatched. The length of the CDR3 is 15 residues. This chain's CDR3 is CASSAPGQGAIEQFF. The CDR3 nucleotides are TGTGCCAGCAGTGCCCCGGGACAGGGGGCGATTGAGCAGTTCTTC. Using reference TRBV28 and TRBJ2-1 for the parts outside the CDR3, the full variable domain is DVKVTQSSRYLVKRTGEKVFLECVQDMDHENMFWYRQDPGLGLRLIYFSYDVKMKEKGDIPEGYSVSREKKERFSLILESASTNQTSMYLCASSAPGQGAIEQFFGPGTRLTVL.

The chain carries TRBV5-1 and TRBJ2-3; 7 bases agree with TRBD1. Germline V gene lookup returns CDR1 SGHRS and CDR2 YFSETQ. V shed 4 bases and J 4 bases; nucleotides not matched to a gene: 6. CDR3 length: 14 residues. The CDR3: CASSAGQESDTQYF. CDR3 coding DNA: TGCGCCAGCAGCGCCGGACAGGAGTCAGATACGCAGTATTTT. The full variable domain, in which reference TRBV5-1 and TRBJ2-3 provide the parts outside the CDR3, is KAGVTQTPRYLIKTRGQQVTLSCSPISGHRSVSWYQQTPGQGLQFLFEYFSETQRNKGNFPGRFSGRQFSNSRSEMNVSTLELGDSALYLCASSAGQESDTQYFGPGTRLTVL.

The DNA of the CDR3 is TGCGCCAGCGTGACGGTAGATGGGGCAGGGGGATATGAGGGCTACACCTTC. This encodes CASVTVDGAGGYEGYTF. The rearrangement uses TRBV4-1 and TRBJ1-2; TRBD1 matches 7 bases. The length of the CDR3 is 17 residues. Germline lookup yields CDR1 MGHRA and CDR2 YSYEKL. Germline trimming cut 8 bases from V and 8 bases from J; bases unmatched to any gene: 23.

This chain links TRBV9 with TRBJ2-2, with D hard to call. Trimming cost V 5 bases and J 0 bases, with 5 bases left between them. CDR3 size: 13 residues. Germline V lookup: CDR1 SGDLS, CDR2 YYNGEE. CDR3 nucleotide sequence: TGTGCCAGCAGGGCAGCGAACACCGGGGAGCTGTTTTTT. Protein sequence: CASRAANTGELFF.

V and J are TRBV6-5 and TRBJ1-5, with D hard to call. From germline, CDR1 is MNHEY and CDR2 SVGAGI. This CDR3 is built from 15 residues. Trimming stripped 0 bases from V and 4 bases from J, with 10 bases between. The CDR3 loop is CASSYSRSGNQPQHF. The CDR3 DNA sequence: TGTGCCAGCAGTTACTCGAGATCGGGGAATCAGCCCCAGCATTTT.

The chain carries TRBV29-1 and TRBJ1-1; D is unclear. The V gene's germline CDR1 is SQVTM and CDR2 ANQGSEA. The CDR3 has 13 residues. V lost 7 bases to trimming and J lost 1 base, with 13 bases between them. The CDR3 loop is CSAERTSNTEAFF. CDR3 DNA sequence: TGCAGCGCCGAACGGACTTCGAACACTGAAGCTTTCTTT.

This clone occurred a few times. The chain uses TRBV18 and TRBJ2-3; 10 bases are shared with TRBD1. With 8 bases clipped from V and 6 bases from J, the junction kept 8 bases outside the gene matches. The CDR3 extends over 14 amino acids. Germline V lookup: CDR1 KGHSH, CDR2 LQKENI. The CDR3 nucleotides are TGTGCCAGCAGACAGGGGGCGATCACGGATACGCAGTATTTT. It is translated as CASRQGAITDTQYF.

V is TRBV6-2 or TRBV6-3 and J is TRBJ1-1; 9 bases are shared with TRBD1. The CDR3 covers 14 residues. The germline CDR1 and CDR2 sequences are MNHEY and SVGEGT. Trimming cost V 5 bases and J 6 bases; bases outside gene matches: 7. As DNA, the CDR3 is TGTGCCAGCAGTGGAAGACAGGGGGTCGCTGAAGCTTTCTTT. It codes for CASSGRQGVAEAFF.

The chain recombines TRBV3-1 (or the pseudogene TRBV3-2) with TRBJ2-5; 7 bases map to TRBD2. This CDR3 is built from 15 residues. Trimming cost V 3 bases and J 3 bases; bases outside gene matches: 7. Germline V gives CDR1 LGHDT, CDR2 YNNKEL (reference sequence). CDR3 sequence reads: CASSHPRLAEETQYF. The CDR3 coding sequence is TGTGCCAGCAGCCACCCGAGGCTAGCGGAAGAGACCCAGTACTTC.

The chain recombines TRBV27 with TRBJ1-2; possible D gene TRBD1, 6 bases. The V gene lost 5 bases and the J gene lost 0 bases, with 13 bases spanning the gap. This CDR3 spans 15 amino acids. Germline V gene sequence: CDR1 MNHEY, CDR2 SMNVEV (reference sequence). The chain's CDR3 is CASSQSWTANYGYTF. In DNA, the CDR3 is TGTGCCAGCAGTCAAAGTTGGACAGCTAACTATGGCTACACCTTC.

The chain carries TRBV2 and TRBJ2-6; the match to TRBD1 covers 8 bases. This CDR3 has 15 residues. Germline-derived CDR1 and CDR2 are SNHLY and FYNNEI. V dropped 6 bases and J dropped 4; count of bases not matched to a gene: 5. CDR3 loop: CASSGQGSGANVLTF. Here the CDR3 DNA reads TGTGCCAGCAGCGGACAGGGATCCGGGGCCAACGTCCTGACTTTC.

V is TRBV10-3 and J is TRBJ2-7, with D perhaps TRBD1 (6 bases). Trimming left V 3 bases short and J 1 base short, with 7 bases between. Germline CDR1 is ENHRY and CDR2 is SYGVKD. The CDR3 totals 13 residues. In DNA form, the CDR3 reads TGTGCCATCAGTGAAGACAGGTCCTACGAGCAGTACTTC. Amino acid sequence: CAISEDRSYEQYF.

V usage is TRBV5-1 and J usage is TRBJ2-7; 11 nucleotides agree with TRBD1. This CDR3 contains 12 residues. Germline V gene data show CDR1 as SGHRS and CDR2 as YFSETQ. With 2 bases clipped from V and 10 bases from J, the junction kept 2 bases outside the gene matches. DNA for the CDR3: TGCGCCAGCAGCTTCGGGACAGGGGGACAGTACTTC. This gives the protein CASSFGTGGQYF.

This clone showed up just once. The rearrangement joins TRBV4-2 to TRBJ1-2, with TRBD1 as a possible D gene (5 bases). The CDR3 contains 12 residues. CDR1 LGHNA and CDR2 YNFKEQ come from the germline V gene. Trimming stripped 3 bases from V and 8 bases from J, with 10 bases between. Written as DNA, the CDR3 is TGTGCCAGCAGCCATCTCCCAGGGGGCTACACCTTC. Encoded protein: CASSHLPGGYTF.

V is TRBV6-6 and J is TRBJ2-5, with no clear D. CDR3 size: 12 residues. V was clipped by 6 bases and J by 1 base, with 6 bases between them. Germline V gene lookup returns CDR1 MNHNY and CDR2 SVGAGI (reference sequence). The CDR3 DNA follows: TGTGCCAGCAGGCGCTCCCAAGAGACCCAGTACTTC. It encodes CASRRSQETQYF.

The chain uses TRBV4-1 and TRBJ1-2, with a tentative D call TRBD1 (6 bases). The germline V and J ends were trimmed by 2 bases and 5 bases, with 9 bases remaining between them. CDR1 is MGHRA, CDR2 YSYEKL, per germline. This CDR3 spans 13 amino acids. The DNA for the CDR3 is TGCGCCAGCAGCCAATTACAGGGATATGGCTACACCTTC. This gives the protein CASSQLQGYGYTF.

V gene TRBV14 combines with J gene TRBJ1-1, with a tentative D call TRBD1 (5 bases). V gave up 1 base and J gave up 0 bases, with 21 bases separating them. CDR3 length: 19 residues. Germline CDR1 reads SGHDN; CDR2 reads FVKESK. In DNA form, the CDR3 reads TGTGCCAGCAGCCAAGTCGTACAGGCTGGACCGTTTATGAACACTGAAGCTTTCTTT. Its protein is CASSQVVQAGPFMNTEAFF. The full variable domain, with the rest looked up from reference TRBV14 and TRBJ1-1, is EAGVTQFPSHSVIEKGQTVTLRCDPISGHDNLYWYRRVMGKEIKFLLHFVKESKQDESGMPNNRFLAERTGGTYSTLKVQPAELEDSGVYFCASSQVVQAGPFMNTEAFFGQGTRLTVV.

V gene TRBV12-3 or TRBV12-4 combines with J gene TRBJ2-5; 8 bases agree with TRBD1. The CDR3 runs 13 residues. J was trimmed by 12 bases and V by 0 bases; bases with no gene match: 6. As DNA, the CDR3 is TGTGCCAGCAGTTTAGCCGGGACAGGTGAAGAGTACTTC. Protein: CASSLAGTGEEYF.

The count of this clone is one. The rearrangement joins TRBV19 to TRBJ1-1, with D tentatively TRBD1 (5 bases). V shed 5 bases and J shed 0 bases, with 10 bases lying between them. This CDR3 is built from 14 residues. CDR1 and CDR2 (germline): LNHDA, SQIVND (reference sequence). CDR3 sequence (DNA): TGTGCCAGTAGTTTCCTGACAGTGAACACTGAAGCTTTCTTT. Translating gives CASSFLTVNTEAFF.

This clone has only one observation. The CDR3 protein is CASSGTGGTGANVLTF. CDR3 coding DNA: TGTGCCAGCAGTGGGACAGGGGGCACTGGGGCCAACGTCCTGACTTTC. The chain links TRBV6-1 to TRBJ2-6; TRBD1 aligns across 11 bases. The CDR3 loop spans 16 amino acids. The germline CDR1 and CDR2 sequences are MNHNS and SASEGT. V lost 4 bases, J lost 2 bases, and 1 base stayed unmatched.

The chain has TRBV6-5 and TRBJ1-1, with D unclear. Deletions cut 4 bases from V and 0 bases from J, with 6 bases between. Per germline, CDR1 MNHEY and CDR2 SVGAGI. The CDR3 has 13 residues. CDR3 loop: CASSSKMNTEAFF. CDR3 nucleotides: TGTGCCAGCAGTTCCAAAATGAACACTGAAGCTTTCTTT.

The chain couples TRBV6-4 to TRBJ1-3; D might be TRBD1 (6 bases). Trimming cost V 6 bases and J 8 bases, with 20 bases left between them. CDR1 and CDR2 (germline): MRHNA, SNTAGT. This CDR3 contains 15 residues. The CDR3 reads CASSPTGMAGDTIYF. The CDR3 nucleotides read TGTGCCAGCAGCCCGACAGGCATGGCGGGGGACACCATATATTTT.

CDR3 sequence: CASSSGQGRNTIYF. The CDR3 nucleotides are TGTGCCAGTAGTAGTGGACAGGGTCGGAACACCATATATTTT. This chain joins TRBV19 and TRBJ1-3; 8 bases are a match to TRBD1. Germline V gene sequence: CDR1 LNHDA, CDR2 SQIVND (reference sequence). The CDR3 is made up of 14 amino acids. The V segment lost 4 bases and the J segment 7 bases; nucleotides outside the gene matches: 6.

By proportion, this clone is medium-sized. The chain employs TRBV5-4 and TRBJ2-7; a possible D gene is TRBD1 (6 bases). The germline CDR1 and CDR2 sequences are SGHNT and YYREEE (reference sequence). Trimming shortened V by 4 bases and J by 5 bases, and 13 bases separated the two germline ends. The CDR3 contains 13 residues. The CDR3 sequence: CASSRDRQDEQYF. The DNA of the CDR3 is TGTGCCAGCAGCAGGGACCGACAGGACGAGCAGTACTTC.

Only one count was recorded for this clone. The chain combines TRBV12-3 or TRBV12-4 with TRBJ2-2, with D unclear. The CDR3 is made up of 12 amino acids. V dropped 1 base and J dropped 10 bases, with 7 bases sitting between them. The CDR3 sequence: CASSLGRAELFF. For the CDR3, the DNA is TGTGCCAGCAGTTTAGGTCGAGCGGAGCTGTTTTTT.

This rearrangement joins TRBV6-2 or TRBV6-3 to TRBJ2-1, with 7 bases lining up with TRBD2. The CDR3 spans 15 residues. Germline V gene data show CDR1 as MNHEY and CDR2 as SVGEGT. J gave up 6 bases and V 2 bases, and 7 bases lay outside the gene matches. The CDR3, as DNA: TGTGCCAGCAGTTACAGGACTAGTAAAACCAATGAGCAGTTCTTC. Encoded protein: CASSYRTSKTNEQFF.